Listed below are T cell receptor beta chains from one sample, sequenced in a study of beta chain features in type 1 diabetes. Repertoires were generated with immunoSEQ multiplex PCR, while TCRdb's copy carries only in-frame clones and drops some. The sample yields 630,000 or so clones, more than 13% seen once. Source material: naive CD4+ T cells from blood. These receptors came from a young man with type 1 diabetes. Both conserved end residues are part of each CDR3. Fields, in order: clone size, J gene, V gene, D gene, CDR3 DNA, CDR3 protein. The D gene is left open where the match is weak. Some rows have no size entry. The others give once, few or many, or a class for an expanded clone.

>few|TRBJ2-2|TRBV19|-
TGTGCCAGTAGTATAACCAACGGGGAGCTGTTTTTT
CASSITNGELFF
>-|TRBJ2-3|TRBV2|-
TGTGCCAGCACTAGGCAGGGAATCACAGATACGCAGTATTTT
CASTRQGITDTQYF
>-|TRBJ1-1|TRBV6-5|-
TGTGCCAGCAGTTACCCGATAGGGGGGGCGATCACTGAAGCTTTCTTT
CASSYPIGGAITEAFF
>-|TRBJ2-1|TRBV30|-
TGTGCCTGGAGTCCCATCGAGGTAGAGGTGTTCTTC
CAWSPIEVEVFF
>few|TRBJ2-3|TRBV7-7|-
TGTGCTAGCAGCTTACCTCTCTGGCCCATACGCACAGATACGCAGTATTTT
CASSLPLWPIRTDTQYF
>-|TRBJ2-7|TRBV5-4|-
TGTGCCAGCAGCTTGGTCCGGCCCGGGGCCGCCTACGAGCAGTACTTC
CASSLVRPGAAYEQYF
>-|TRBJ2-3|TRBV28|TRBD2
TGTGCCAGCATGGGCGGGGGGGCCTCAGATACGCAGTATTTT
CASMGGGASDTQYF
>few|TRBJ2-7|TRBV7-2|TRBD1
TGTGCCAGCAGCCATGGCGGGACAGGGCCCTACGAGCAGTACTTC
CASSHGGTGPYEQYF
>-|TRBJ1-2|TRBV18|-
TGTGCCAGCTCACGACAGGCCGATGGCTACACCTTC
CASSRQADGYTF
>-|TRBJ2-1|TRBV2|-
TGTGCCAGCACCGAAGGATTCGCGGGATACAATGAGCAGTTCTTC
CASTEGFAGYNEQFF
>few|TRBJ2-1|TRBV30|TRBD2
TGTGCCTGGAGTTTCGGACTAGCTCTGGAAAATTTCTTC
CAWSFGLALENFF
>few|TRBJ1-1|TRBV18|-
TGTGCCAGCTCACCACAATCGGGCAGCATGAACACTGAAGCTTTCTTT
CASSPQSGSMNTEAFF
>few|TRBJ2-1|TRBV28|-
TGTGCCAGCAGTCCAGACAGGCCGCGGAATGAGCAGTTCTTC
CASSPDRPRNEQFF
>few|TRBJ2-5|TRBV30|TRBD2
TGTGCCTGGAGTGGGCCAGCGGGGGGCGAGACCCAGTACTTC
CAWSGPAGGETQYF
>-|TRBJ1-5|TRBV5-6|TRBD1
TGTGCCAGCAGCCGGACAGGGCCGAATCAGCCCCAGCATTTT
CASSRTGPNQPQHF
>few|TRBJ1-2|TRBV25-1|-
TGTGCCAGCAGTGAATTAGGGCAAGGCTATGGCTACACCTTC
CASSELGQGYGYTF
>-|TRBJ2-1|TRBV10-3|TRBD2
TGTGCCATCAGTGAGCCTTTAGCGGGAGGGCCTTCTAAAAATGAGCAGTTCTTC
CAISEPLAGGPSKNEQFF
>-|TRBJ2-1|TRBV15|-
TGTGCCACCGCGAGTTACAATGAGCAGTTCTTC
CATASYNEQFF
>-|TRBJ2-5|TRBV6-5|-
TGTGCCAGCAGTCGGGACTTTGGAGAGACCCAGTACTTC
CASSRDFGETQYF
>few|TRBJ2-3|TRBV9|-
TGTGCCAGCAGCGTAGCTGAGACAGATACGCAGTATTTT
CASSVAETDTQYF
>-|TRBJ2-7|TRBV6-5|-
TGTGCCAGCAGTGGGGGGGGGCGGTTGAACGAGCAGTACTTC
CASSGGGRLNEQYF
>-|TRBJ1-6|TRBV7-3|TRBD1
TGTGCCAGCAGCGCCCAGACAGGGGCTGGGGTGTATTCACCCCTCCACTTT
CASSAQTGAGVYSPLHF
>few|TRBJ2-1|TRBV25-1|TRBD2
TGTGCCAGCAGTGACGCCAGACTAGCGAGAGGGGACAATGAGCAGTTCTTC
CASSDARLARGDNEQFF
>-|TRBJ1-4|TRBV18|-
TGTGCCAGCTCACCTTACCGACAGCCTAATGAAAAACTGTTTTTT
CASSPYRQPNEKLFF
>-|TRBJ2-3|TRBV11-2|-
TGTGCCAGCAGCTTACTAGAGGGATCTAGCACAGATACGCAGTATTTT
CASSLLEGSSTDTQYF
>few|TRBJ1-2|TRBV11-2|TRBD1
TGTGCCAGCAGCTTAGCAGGGGGAGATGGCTACACCTTC
CASSLAGGDGYTF